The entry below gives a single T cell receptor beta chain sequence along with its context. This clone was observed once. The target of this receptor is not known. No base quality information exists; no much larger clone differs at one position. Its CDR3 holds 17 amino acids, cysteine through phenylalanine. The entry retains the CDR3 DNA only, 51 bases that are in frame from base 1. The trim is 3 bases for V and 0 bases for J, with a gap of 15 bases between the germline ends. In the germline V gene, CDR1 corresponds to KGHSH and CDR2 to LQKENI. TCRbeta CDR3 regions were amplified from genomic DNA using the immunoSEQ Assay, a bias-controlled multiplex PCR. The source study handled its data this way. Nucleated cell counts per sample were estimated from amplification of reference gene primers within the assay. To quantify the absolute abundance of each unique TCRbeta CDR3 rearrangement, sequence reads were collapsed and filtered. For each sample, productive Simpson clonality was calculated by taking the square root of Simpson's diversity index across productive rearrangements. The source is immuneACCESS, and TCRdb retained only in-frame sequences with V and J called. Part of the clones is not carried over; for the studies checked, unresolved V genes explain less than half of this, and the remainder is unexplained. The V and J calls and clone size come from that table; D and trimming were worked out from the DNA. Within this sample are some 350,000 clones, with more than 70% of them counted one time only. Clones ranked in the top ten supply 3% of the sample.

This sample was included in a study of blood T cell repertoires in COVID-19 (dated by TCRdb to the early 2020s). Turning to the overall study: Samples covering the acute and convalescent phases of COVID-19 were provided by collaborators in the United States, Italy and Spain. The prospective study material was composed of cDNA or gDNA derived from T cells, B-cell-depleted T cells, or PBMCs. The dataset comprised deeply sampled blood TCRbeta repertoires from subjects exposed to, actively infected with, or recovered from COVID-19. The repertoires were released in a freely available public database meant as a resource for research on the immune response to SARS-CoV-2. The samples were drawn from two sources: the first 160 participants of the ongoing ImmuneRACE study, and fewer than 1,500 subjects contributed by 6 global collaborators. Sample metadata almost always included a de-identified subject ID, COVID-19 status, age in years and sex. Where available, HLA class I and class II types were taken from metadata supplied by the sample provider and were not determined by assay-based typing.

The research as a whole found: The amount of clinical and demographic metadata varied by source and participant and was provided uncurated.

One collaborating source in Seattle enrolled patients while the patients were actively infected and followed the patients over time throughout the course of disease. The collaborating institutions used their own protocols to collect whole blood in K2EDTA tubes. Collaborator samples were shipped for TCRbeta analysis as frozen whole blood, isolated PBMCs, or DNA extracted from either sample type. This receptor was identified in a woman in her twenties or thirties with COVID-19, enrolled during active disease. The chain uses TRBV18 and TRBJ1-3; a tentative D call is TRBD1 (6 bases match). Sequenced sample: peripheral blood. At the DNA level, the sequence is TGTGCCAGCTCACCGGATAAGCCAGGGGCCTCTGGAAACACCATATATTTT. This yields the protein CASSPDKPGASGNTIYF. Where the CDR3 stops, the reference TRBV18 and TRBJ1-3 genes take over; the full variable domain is NAGVMQNPRHLVRRRGQEARLRCSPMKGHSHVYWYRQLPEEGLKFMVYLQKENIIDESGMPKERFSAEFPKEGPSILRIQQVVRGDSAAYFCASSPDKPGASGNTIYFGEGSWLTVV.